These 2 T cell receptor beta chains share one sample of origin, sequenced in a study of identical twins. One entry per CDR3 protein, called by TCRdb with MiXCR from the 5' RACE reads. The sample consists of 550,000 to 700,000 distinct CDR3 sequences, 21% of them appearing once. The data were also submitted as part of a second study, on T cells expressing NK-cell markers.

Material for sequencing was PBMCs. The source is a woman between 18 and 29 years old in good health.

This clonotype was detected a few times. The chain combines TRBV5-1 with TRBJ1-5; 7 bases are a match to TRBD1. The CDR3 is 15 residues long. The V segment lost 1 base and the J segment 4 bases; nucleotides outside the gene matches: 5. Germline CDR1 is SGHRS and CDR2 is YFSETQ. The CDR3: CASSLTGQRNQPQHF. The CDR3 region has the DNA TGCGCCAGCAGCTTGACGGGACAGAGGAATCAGCCCCAGCATTTT. Full variable domain (missing parts from reference TRBV5-1 and TRBJ1-5): KAGVTQTPRYLIKTRGQQVTLSCSPISGHRSVSWYQQTPGQGLQFLFEYFSETQRNKGNFPGRFSGRQFSNSRSEMNVSTLELGDSALYLCASSLTGQRNQPQHFGDGTRLSIL.

The V call is TRBV7-2, the J call TRBJ2-7, with a possible D match to TRBD2 (5 bases). Germline CDR1 SGHTA, CDR2 FQGNSA. Trimming cost V 5 bases and J 6 bases, with 14 bases left between them. This CDR3 is built from 13 residues. The CDR3: CASSPRPEGEQYF. The CDR3 DNA reads TGTGCCAGCAGCCCCCGACCCGAGGGCGAGCAGTACTTC.